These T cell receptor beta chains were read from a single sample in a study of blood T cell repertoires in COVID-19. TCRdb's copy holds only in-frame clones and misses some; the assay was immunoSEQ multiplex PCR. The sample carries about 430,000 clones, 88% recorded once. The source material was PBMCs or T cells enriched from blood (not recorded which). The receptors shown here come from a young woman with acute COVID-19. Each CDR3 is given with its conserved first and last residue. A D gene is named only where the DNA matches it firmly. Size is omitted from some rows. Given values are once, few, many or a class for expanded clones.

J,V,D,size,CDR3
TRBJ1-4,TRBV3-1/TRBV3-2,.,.,CASSQDLGAGRNEKLFF
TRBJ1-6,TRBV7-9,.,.,CASSLVRSPLHF
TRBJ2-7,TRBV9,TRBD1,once,CASSVGGQGYHEQYF
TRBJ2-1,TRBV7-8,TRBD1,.,CASSLVGVGQGPYNEQFF
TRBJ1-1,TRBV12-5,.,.,CASGFNTEAFF
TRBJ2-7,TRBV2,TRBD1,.,CATRQGEEQYF
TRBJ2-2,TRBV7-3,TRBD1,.,CASSSARDSVNTGELFF
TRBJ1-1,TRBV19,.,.,CASSKALRVTDTEAFF
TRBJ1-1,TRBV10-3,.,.,CAISESGATNTEAFF
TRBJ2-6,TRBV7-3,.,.,CASSLTEGAGANVLTF
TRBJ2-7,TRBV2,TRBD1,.,CASRSYRGGEQYF
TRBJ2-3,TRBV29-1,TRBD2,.,CSVEGGESTDTQYF
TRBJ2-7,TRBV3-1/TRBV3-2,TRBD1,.,CASSQVPGQGSEQYF
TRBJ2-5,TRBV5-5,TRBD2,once,CASSLEGGSWETQYF
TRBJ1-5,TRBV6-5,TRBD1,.,CASRSGQGGQPQHF
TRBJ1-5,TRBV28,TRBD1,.,CASSLRGQGFYSNQPQHF
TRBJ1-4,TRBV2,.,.,CASSESRVGEKLFF
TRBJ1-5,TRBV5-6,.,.,CASSLGRNDQPQHF
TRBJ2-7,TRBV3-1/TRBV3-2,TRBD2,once,CASSQRTSGGGTYEQYF
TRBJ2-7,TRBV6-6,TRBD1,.,CASSLEGQGAYEQYF
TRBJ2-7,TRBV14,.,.,CASSPGFREQYF
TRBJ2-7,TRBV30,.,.,CAWRVPGAEQYF
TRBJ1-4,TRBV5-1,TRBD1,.,CASSFTGGATNEKLFF
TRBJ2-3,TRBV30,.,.,CAWSVGPGGTDTQYF
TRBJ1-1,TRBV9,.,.,CASSVRVNTEAFF
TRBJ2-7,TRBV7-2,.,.,CASSQQGIVHEQYF
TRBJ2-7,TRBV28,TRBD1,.,CASSPTGTGVSYEQYF
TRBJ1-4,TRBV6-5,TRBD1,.,CASRETGQAEKLFF
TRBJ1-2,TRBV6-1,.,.,CASSDGGLNYGYTF
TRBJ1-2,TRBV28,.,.,CASSGTGTSYGYTF
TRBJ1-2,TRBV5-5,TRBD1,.,CASSSTTQGVDGYTF
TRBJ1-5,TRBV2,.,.,CASRPISNQPQHF
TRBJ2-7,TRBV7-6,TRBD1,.,CASSFRQGSYEQYF
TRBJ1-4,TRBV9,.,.,CASSVGTAANEKLFF
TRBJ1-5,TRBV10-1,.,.,CASAFWGRGGQPQHF
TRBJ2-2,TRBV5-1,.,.,CASSVQGTGELFF
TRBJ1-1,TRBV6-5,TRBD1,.,CASSLSGTGPTEAFF
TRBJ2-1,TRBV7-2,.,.,CASSFRREEEQFF
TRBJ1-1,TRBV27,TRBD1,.,CASSFLPTGGTEAFF
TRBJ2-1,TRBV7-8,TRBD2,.,CASSLRQVLPGGGYNEQFF
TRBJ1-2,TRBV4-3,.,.,CASSQVLGLNYGYTF
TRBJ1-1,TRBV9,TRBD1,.,CASSAGTGNTEAFF
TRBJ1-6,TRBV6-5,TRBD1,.,CASSYNRDRYSPLHF